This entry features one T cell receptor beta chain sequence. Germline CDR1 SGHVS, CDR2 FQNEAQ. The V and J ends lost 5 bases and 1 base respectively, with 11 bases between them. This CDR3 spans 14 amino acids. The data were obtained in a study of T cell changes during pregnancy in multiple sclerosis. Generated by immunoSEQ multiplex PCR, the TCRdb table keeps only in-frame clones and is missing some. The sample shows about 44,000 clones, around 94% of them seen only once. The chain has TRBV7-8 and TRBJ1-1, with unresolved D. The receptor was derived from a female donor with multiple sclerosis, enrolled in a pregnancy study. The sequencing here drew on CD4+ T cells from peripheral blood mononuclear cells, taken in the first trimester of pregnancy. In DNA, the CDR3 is TGTGCCAGCAGCCCCCGATACTGGAACACTGAAGCTTTCTTT. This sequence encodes CASSPRYWNTEAFF. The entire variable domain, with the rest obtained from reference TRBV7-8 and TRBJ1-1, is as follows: GAGVSQSPRYKVAKRGQDVALRCDPISGHVSLFWYQQALGQGPEFLTYFQNEAQLDKSGLPSDRFFAERPEGSVSTLKIQRTQQEDSAVYLCASSPRYWNTEAFFGQGTRLTVV.